The subject of this entry is one T cell receptor beta chain. This clone appeared a single time. Its antigen is unknown. Qualities for individual bases were not recorded, and no much larger clone is one base off. Each donor gave one peripheral blood draw, roughly 120 mL on average, collected into heparinised tubes. A BD FACSAria II was used to sort naive, central memory, regulatory and stem cell-like memory CD4+ T cells with a panel that included CD45RO, CCR7, CD25, CD127, CD95 and CD27. Every sorted population had a purity above 95%. PBMCs were isolated right away by Lymphoprep density gradient centrifugation and were stained directly, without culture. Samples were stained and sorted in pairs, with one healthy donor and one patient per experiment, so that batch effects were minimized. The entire amount of isolated RNA was reverse transcribed using the High Capacity cDNA Reverse Transcription Kit, so the sequenced TCRB transcripts were expressed ones. Deep immunoSEQ sequencing was applied to naive, central memory and regulatory T cell samples, giving an average of around 3.4 million total reads per sample. Sorted cells were lysed in RLT buffer, and RNA was extracted using DNase-treated RNeasy Micro or Mini kits according to cell number. To prevent cross-contamination, every cell subset was processed on its own, while patient and healthy donor samples were processed together. The immunoSEQ multiplex PCR was used to amplify TCRB sequences from cDNA, generating 87-bp fragments that spanned the CDR3 region. Sequencing of the amplicons was performed on the Illumina HiSeq platform. As for the original processing: Synthetic template baselines were used to correct PCR bias computationally, reads within Hamming distance 2 were collapsed together, and singletons that could not be merged were discarded. By aligning reads against IMGT, V, D and J genes, CDR3 length, and insertions or deletions at six rearrangement sites were assigned. Within each subset, clonotype counts were normalized to sorted cell number, after which true diversity and Gini coefficients were computed with the tcR R package. The overlap coefficient, calculated on TCRB nucleotide sequences, was used to quantify repertoire sharing. Out-of-frame TCRB sequences from naive cells were analyzed as a proxy for the pre-selection repertoire. TCRdb took this table from immuneACCESS and kept in-frame rearrangements with V and J called. Such tables lack part of the clones; where checked against another copy, unresolved V genes explain under half of the gap, and the rest is unexplained. Clone size and V and J calls were adopted from that table, with D and trimming inferred from the DNA. For this sample there are under 850,000 clones; around an eighth appear just once. 0.02% to 0.025% of the sample is in the top ten clones.

The data derive from a study of beta chain features in type 1 diabetes (dated by TCRdb to about 2018). For the wider study: Mean age, gender distribution, total cell number and subset yield did not differ between patients and healthy donors. Across all samples, around 100 million sorted cells were examined, and cell number per subset correlated strongly with RNA yield. In the study, TCRB repertoires of sorted circulating CD4+ T cell subsets from recently diagnosed type 1 diabetes patients were compared with those of matched healthy donors. Naive and central memory subsets were obtained from all 30 or so donors, but regulatory and stem cell-like memory subsets were isolated from only 8 patients and about 8 healthy donors.

A distance of 8 bases separates the germline ends of V and J, which lose 0 bases and 6 bases respectively. The germline V gene (reference sequence) specifies SEHNR as CDR1 and FQNEAQ as CDR2. The CDR3 sequence holds 13 residues, the cysteine and phenylalanine included. Only CDR3 DNA is held: 39 bases, read in frame from base 1. Beyond this particular receptor, the publication reports: Only small numbers of individuals were included in the HLA sub-analyses, which left unresolved whether HLA type had any influence on TCRB rearrangement. Naive, central memory and regulatory TCRB repertoires appeared more similar among patients than among healthy donors. At VDJ recombination sites, patients with type 1 diabetes made fewer insertions and deleted more nucleotides, a pattern implying thymic rearrangement abnormalities. PCR might favor shorter templates, but patient and control samples were amplified and corrected together, so any skew would affect both groups equally. In all four CD4+ subsets, TCRB CDR3 length was moderately but significantly shorter in type 1 diabetes patients. Because cDNA was sequenced instead of genomic DNA, activated cells with high expression could be over-represented, although the groups did not differ in activation or CD3 levels.

The sequenced material came from naive CD4+ T cells from blood. The meaning of the sample's cell subset or site label: true naive CD4+ T cells. Recombination joined TRBV7-9 with TRBJ1-2; a confident D gene designation cannot be given. The TCR comes from a man aged 18 to 30 with type 1 diabetes. The nucleotides read TGTGCCAGCAGCTTAGCAGAGGACCATGGCTACACCTTC. This is translated as CASSLAEDHGYTF.